This T cell receptor (beta chain) was found in a study of identical twins (dated by TCRdb to 2016 to 2017). Some background on the complete study: TCR alpha and beta repertoires from monozygotic twins, unrelated adults of various ages and cord blood were deep-sequenced to test whether fetal clonotypes persist. Replicate twin experiments were performed at different times using different library preparation protocols to rule out contamination.

All donors were healthy Caucasians. Comments on this clonotype: What this receptor recognizes is not known. Base qualities are not recorded, but no much larger clone differs from it by a single base.

Trimming accounts for 4 bases at V and 8 bases at J, while the number of junction bases matched to no gene is 21. From the germline V gene, CDR1 is LGHNT and CDR2 is FRNRAP. The cysteine opens and the phenylalanine closes a CDR3 of 19 amino acids. Here the CDR3 DNA is all that survives: 57 bases in frame from base 1. Library generation was performed with 5' RACE. The sequencer was an Illumina HiSeq 2000. A universal primer binding site was added through template switching, and the final cDNA carried a unique molecular identifier so that TCR cDNA molecules could be counted accurately. Specific primers in the conserved constant-segment region were used to synthesize first-strand cDNA for the TCR alpha and beta chains. Each cDNA library was double barcoded, with a SMART-Mk sample barcode plus Illumina barcodes, to control for contamination. TruSeq adapter sequences and Illumina sample barcodes were added in two successive PCR steps. Sequencing of the TCR alpha and beta cDNA libraries was done on the Illumina HiSeq platform using custom primers. Per the original workflow: Raw reads were processed with MiGEC to extract unique molecular identifiers, and MiXCR was used to determine CDR3 positions. Recombination models were inferred per individual with the repgenHMM and IGoR tools using an EM algorithm. Shared clonotype analysis was performed with the tcR package in R, normalizing sharing by the product of cloneset sizes. Out-of-frame nonproductive sequences were analyzed to study raw recombination free of thymic and clonal selection effects. The public reads were quality trimmed at Q25 with fastp and then assembled into clones with MiXCR by TCRdb, keeping productive beta chains. Each CDR3 protein appears once, grouped with its most common genes and DNA. Clone size and V and J calls follow TCRdb, not the original study. This sample has around 1.7 million distinct CDR3 sequences in its table, and under 35% of those were observed once. The ten biggest clones cover about 0.3% of the sample.

What the study reported, not specific to this receptor: Abundant cord blood beta clonotypes carried fewer insertions; young adult naive repertoires showed a weaker similar trend, while memory repertoires showed none. In monozygotic twins, recombination models systematically underestimated out-of-frame TCR alpha sharing, but the models matched the sharing seen between unrelated individuals. Invariant T cells such as MAIT and iNKT could partly confound zero-insertion analyses, although diverse VJ usage argued against such confounding for most clonotypes. The excess sharing between twins in beta out-of-frame sequences was weaker because fewer shared sequences reduced the signal-to-noise ratio. Conclusions relied on cross-sectional statistical analysis, since the same donors could not be followed over many years. Compared with coincidental sharing between unrelated individuals, out-of-frame TCR alpha sequences shared between twins showed an excess of sequences with low generation probability.

The TCR comes from a newborn girl in good health. Sequencing was done on a sample of cord blood. The rearranged segments are TRBV12-5 and TRBJ2-1; the junction holds 9 bases that match TRBD2. CDR3 sequence: CASGSVLGRGTSFVDEQFF. The bases read TGTGCTAGTGGTTCGGTATTAGGGAGGGGGACTAGCTTTGTCGATGAGCAGTTCTTC. When the CDR3 is completed using the reference TRBV12-5 and TRBJ2-1 genes on either side, the full variable domain is DARVTQTPRHKVTEMGQEVTMRCQPILGHNTVFWYRQTMMQGLELLAYFRNRAPLDDSGMPKDRFSAEMPDATLATLKIQPSEPRDSAVYFCASGSVLGRGTSFVDEQFFGPGTRLTVL.